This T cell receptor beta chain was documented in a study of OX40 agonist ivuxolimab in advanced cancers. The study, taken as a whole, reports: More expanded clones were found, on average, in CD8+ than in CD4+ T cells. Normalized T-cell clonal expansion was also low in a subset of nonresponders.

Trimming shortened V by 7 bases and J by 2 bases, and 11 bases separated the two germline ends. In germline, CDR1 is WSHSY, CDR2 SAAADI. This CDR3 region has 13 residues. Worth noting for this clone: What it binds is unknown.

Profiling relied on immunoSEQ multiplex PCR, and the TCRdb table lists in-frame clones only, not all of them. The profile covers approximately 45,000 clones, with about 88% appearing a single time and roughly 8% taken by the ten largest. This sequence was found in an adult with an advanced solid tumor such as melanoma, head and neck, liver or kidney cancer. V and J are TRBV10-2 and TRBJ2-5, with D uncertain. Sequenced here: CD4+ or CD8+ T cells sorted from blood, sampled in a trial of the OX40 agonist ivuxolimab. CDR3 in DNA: TGCGCCAGCAAGGAACCCAAACAAGAGACCCAGTACTTC. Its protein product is CASKEPKQETQYF.